What follows is one T cell receptor (beta chain) and its context. Naive CD8 populations comprised CD45RO-negative cells positively selected for CCR7, excluding terminally differentiated effector memory CD45RA+ cells. Germline loops: CDR1 SGHAT, CDR2 FQNNGV. The CDR3 runs to 14 residues. V lost 6 bases and J lost 4; bases outside the gene matches: 4. These data are taken from a study of shared clonotypes between healthy human individuals. Turning to the study itself: Each donor's CD4 naive and CD4 memory cells filled three plates apiece, CD8 naive two, and CD8 memory one.

The genomic DNA of each subset was split evenly across several immunoSEQ plates. Sequencing was performed with immunoSEQ multiplex PCR; in TCRdb, only in-frame clones are kept and a portion is missing. The sample has fewer than 1 million clones, about 97% seen once. Sequencing was carried out using naive CD8+ T cells sorted from blood. The TCR comes from a man younger than 45 in good health. The chain is built from TRBV11-2 and TRBJ2-1; 9 bases fit TRBD2. As DNA, the CDR3 is TGTGCCAGCAGGAGGACTAGCGAGTACAATGAGCAGTTCTTC. It translates to CASRRTSEYNEQFF.